A selection of T cell receptor beta chains follows, all from one sample in a study of shared clonotypes between healthy human individuals. Here immunoSEQ multiplex PCR was the method, and the copy in TCRdb shows in-frame clones only, minus some. The table includes about 2.3 million clones, 85% to 95% detected once. Sequencing input: naive CD4+ T cells from PBMCs. These TCRs come from a man between 18 and 35 years old in good health. Some clones in this sample may be carry-over from other donors' samples. The CDR3 runs from the conserved cysteine through the conserved F or W. The D gene is left open where the match is weak. Expanded clones are given a class, and other clones once, few, many or no size at all.

NA TRBJ2-3 TRBV5-4 NA CASSLGRALSTDTQYF TGTGCCAGCAGCTTGGGGAGGGCCCTTAGCACAGATACGCAGTATTTT
NA TRBJ1-3 TRBV9 NA CASSPLGGTIYF TGTGCCAGCAGCCCCCTAGGTGGGACCATATATTTT
NA TRBJ2-3 TRBV5-1 NA CASSTGEQGRADTQYF TGCGCCAGCAGCACCGGGGAACAGGGAAGGGCAGATACGCAGTATTTT
NA TRBJ1-2 TRBV19 NA CASSADGYYGYTF TGTGCCAGTAGTGCGGACGGATACTATGGCTACACCTTC
NA TRBJ2-1 TRBV11-3 TRBD2 CASSLRGRSNEQFF TGTGCCAGCAGCTTACGCGGGAGAAGCAATGAGCAGTTCTTC
NA TRBJ1-1 TRBV6-5 NA CASSYIFGETEAFF TGTGCCAGCAGTTACATCTTCGGAGAGACTGAAGCTTTCTTT
NA TRBJ2-7 TRBV6-5 TRBD1 CASRLTGVSYEQYF TGTGCCAGCAGACTGACAGGGGTTTCCTACGAGCAGTACTTC
NA TRBJ1-3 TRBV20-1 NA CSARGTITIYF TGCAGTGCGAGAGGGACGATCACCATATATTTT
NA TRBJ1-2 TRBV12-5 NA CASGLPGARGYTF TGTGCTAGTGGTTTGCCGGGGGCGCGCGGCTACACCTTC
NA TRBJ2-1 TRBV5-6 TRBD2 CASSFGLAGGNEQFF TGTGCCAGCAGCTTCGGACTAGCGGGGGGCAATGAGCAGTTCTTC
NA TRBJ2-7 TRBV7-9 TRBD2 CASSLVGGSYEQYF TGTGCCAGCAGCTTAGTGGGCGGGAGCTACGAGCAGTACTTC
NA TRBJ1-5 TRBV19 NA CASSVRDIHF TGTGCCAGTAGTGTCCGGGACATTCATTTT
NA TRBJ2-3 TRBV4-1 TRBD2 CASSQDQREFTDTQYF TGCGCCAGCAGCCAAGATCAGCGGGAGTTTACAGATACGCAGTATTTT
NA TRBJ2-5 TRBV19 NA CASSPQGQETQYF TGTGCCAGTAGCCCACAGGGTCAAGAGACCCAGTACTTC
NA TRBJ1-5 TRBV7-9 TRBD1 CASSSEGQLSNQPQHF TGTGCCAGCAGCTCAGAGGGACAGCTTAGCAATCAGCCCCAGCATTTT
NA TRBJ2-7 TRBV15 NA CATSGSGAGGNRYEQYF TGTGCCACCAGCGGGTCGGGAGCAGGGGGTAACCGCTACGAGCAGTACTTC
NA TRBJ2-2 TRBV11-3 NA CASSLDRGGTGELFF TGTGCCAGCAGCTTAGATAGAGGTGGGACCGGGGAGCTGTTTTTT
NA TRBJ2-5 TRBV7-7 TRBD2 CASSLVGLAGETQYF TGTGCCAGCAGCTTAGTGGGTCTAGCGGGAGAGACCCAGTACTTC
NA TRBJ1-2 TRBV5-1 TRBD1 CASSLVQGAYGYTF TGCGCCAGCAGCTTGGTCCAGGGGGCCTATGGCTACACCTTC
NA TRBJ1-2 TRBV9 NA CASSVDHDFRGYTF TGTGCCAGCAGCGTAGACCACGACTTCCGGGGCTACACCTTC
NA TRBJ2-4 TRBV19 NA CASSILRDPPGDIQYF TGTGCCAGTAGTATTCTCAGGGACCCTCCTGGGGACATTCAGTACTTC
few TRBJ2-1 TRBV9 TRBD1 CASSAGQGNNEQFF TGTGCCAGCAGCGCCGGACAGGGAAACAATGAGCAGTTCTTC
NA TRBJ1-5 TRBV6-1 NA CASSEGPGQLNQPQHF TGTGCCAGCAGTGAAGGGCCGGGCCAACTCAATCAGCCCCAGCATTTT
NA TRBJ1-2 TRBV5-4 TRBD1 CASSLGDRSNYGYTF TGTGCCAGCAGCCTGGGGGACAGGTCGAATTATGGCTACACCTTC
NA TRBJ2-7 TRBV7-9 TRBD1 CASRAGTGPYEQYF TGTGCCAGCAGAGCCGGGACAGGGCCCTACGAGCAGTACTTC
NA TRBJ2-5 TRBV9 TRBD2 CASSVGRAAGGPETQYF TGTGCCAGCAGCGTAGGCCGAGCCGCGGGAGGGCCGGAGACCCAGTACTTC
NA TRBJ2-1 TRBV4-3 TRBD2 CASSREGLAMYNEQFF TGCGCCAGCAGCCGCGAGGGACTAGCGATGTACAATGAGCAGTTCTTC
NA TRBJ2-1 TRBV5-1 TRBD2 CASSPLAETRYNEQFF TGCGCCAGCAGCCCCCTAGCGGAGACTCGATACAATGAGCAGTTCTTC